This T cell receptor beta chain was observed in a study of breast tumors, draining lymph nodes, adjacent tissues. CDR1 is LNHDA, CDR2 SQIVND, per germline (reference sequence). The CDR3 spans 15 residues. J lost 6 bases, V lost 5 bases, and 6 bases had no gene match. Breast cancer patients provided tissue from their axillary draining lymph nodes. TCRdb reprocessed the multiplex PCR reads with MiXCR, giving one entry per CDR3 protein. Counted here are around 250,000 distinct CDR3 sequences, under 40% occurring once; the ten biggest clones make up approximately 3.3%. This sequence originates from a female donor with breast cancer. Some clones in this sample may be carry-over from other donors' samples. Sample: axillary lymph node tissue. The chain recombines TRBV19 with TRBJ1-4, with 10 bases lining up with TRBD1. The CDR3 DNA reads TGTGCCAGTAGTGGTCCCGGGACAGGGGATGAAAAACTGTTTTTT. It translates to CASSGPGTGDEKLFF.